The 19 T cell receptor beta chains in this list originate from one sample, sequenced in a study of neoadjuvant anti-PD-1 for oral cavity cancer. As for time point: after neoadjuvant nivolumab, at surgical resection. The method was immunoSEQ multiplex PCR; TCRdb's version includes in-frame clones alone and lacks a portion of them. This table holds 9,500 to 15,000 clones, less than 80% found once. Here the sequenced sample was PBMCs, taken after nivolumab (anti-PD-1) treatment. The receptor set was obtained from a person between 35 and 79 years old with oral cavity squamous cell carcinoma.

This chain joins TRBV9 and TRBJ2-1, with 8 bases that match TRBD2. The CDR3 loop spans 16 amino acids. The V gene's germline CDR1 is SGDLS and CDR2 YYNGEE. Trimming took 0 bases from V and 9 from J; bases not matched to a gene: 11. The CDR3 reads CASSVDGRAIFGEQFF. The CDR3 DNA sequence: TGTGCCAGCAGCGTAGACGGGAGGGCCATTTTCGGTGAGCAGTTCTTC.

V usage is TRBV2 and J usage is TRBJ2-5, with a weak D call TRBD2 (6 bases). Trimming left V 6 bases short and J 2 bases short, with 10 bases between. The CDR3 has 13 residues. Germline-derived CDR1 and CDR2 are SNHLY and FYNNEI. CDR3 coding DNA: TGTGCCAGCAGCCCGACTAGACAAGAGACCCAGTACTTC. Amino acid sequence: CASSPTRQETQYF.

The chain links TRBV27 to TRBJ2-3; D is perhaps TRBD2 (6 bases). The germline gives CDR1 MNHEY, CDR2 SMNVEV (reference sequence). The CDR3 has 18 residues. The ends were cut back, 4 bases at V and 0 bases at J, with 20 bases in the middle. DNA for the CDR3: TGTGCCAGCAGTTACCGCGAGCCAGCGGGTGGGAGCACAGATACGCAGTATTTT. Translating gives CASSYREPAGGSTDTQYF.

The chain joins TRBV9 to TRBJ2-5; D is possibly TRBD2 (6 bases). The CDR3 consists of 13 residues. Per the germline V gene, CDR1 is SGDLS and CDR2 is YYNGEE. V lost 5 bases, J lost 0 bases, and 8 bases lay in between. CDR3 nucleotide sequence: TGTGCCAGCAGTGGGGGGTACCAAGAGACCCAGTACTTC. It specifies CASSGGYQETQYF.

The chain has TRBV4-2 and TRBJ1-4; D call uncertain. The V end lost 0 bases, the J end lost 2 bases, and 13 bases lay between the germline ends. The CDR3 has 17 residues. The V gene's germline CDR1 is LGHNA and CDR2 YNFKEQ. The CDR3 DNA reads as TGTGCCAGCAGCCAAGATAGACGGTTGGGGACTAATGAAAAACTGTTTTTT. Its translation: CASSQDRRLGTNEKLFF.

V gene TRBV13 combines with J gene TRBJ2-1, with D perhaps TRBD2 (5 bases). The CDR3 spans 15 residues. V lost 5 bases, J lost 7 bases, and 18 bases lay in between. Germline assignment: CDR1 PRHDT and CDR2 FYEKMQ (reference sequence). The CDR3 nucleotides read TGTGCCAGCAGCCCTAGGTTCGGGGTTGTTAATGAGCAGTTCTTC. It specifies CASSPRFGVVNEQFF.

CDR3 DNA sequence: TGCGCCAGCAGCCGCACGAGGGACAGGATCTACAATGAGCAGTTCTTC. It specifies CASSRTRDRIYNEQFF. The chain links TRBV5-1 to TRBJ2-1, with 8 bases matching TRBD1. CDR3 length: 16 residues. V was pared by 4 bases and J by 3 bases, with 9 bases of the junction left unmatched. CDR1 and CDR2 from the germline V gene are SGHRS and YFSETQ.

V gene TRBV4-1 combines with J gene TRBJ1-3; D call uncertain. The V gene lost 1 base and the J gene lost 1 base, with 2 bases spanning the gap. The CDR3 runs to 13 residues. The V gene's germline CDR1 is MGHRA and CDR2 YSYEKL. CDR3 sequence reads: CASSQVSGNTIYF. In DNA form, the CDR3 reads TGCGCCAGCAGCCAAGTTTCTGGAAACACCATATATTTT.

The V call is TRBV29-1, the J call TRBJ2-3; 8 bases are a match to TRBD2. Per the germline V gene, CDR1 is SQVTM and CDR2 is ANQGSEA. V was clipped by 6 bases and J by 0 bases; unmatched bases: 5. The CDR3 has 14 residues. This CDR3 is CSVSSGQSTDTQYF. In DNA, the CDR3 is TGCAGCGTCTCTAGCGGGCAAAGCACAGATACGCAGTATTTT.

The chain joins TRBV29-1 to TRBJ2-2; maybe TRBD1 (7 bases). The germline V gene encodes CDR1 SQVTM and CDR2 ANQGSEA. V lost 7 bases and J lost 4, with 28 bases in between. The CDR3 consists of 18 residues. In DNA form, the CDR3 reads TGCAGCGCATCCTCAATGGGGGGAAAGGGGGCTCTCACCGGGGAGCTGTTTTTT. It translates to CSASSMGGKGALTGELFF.

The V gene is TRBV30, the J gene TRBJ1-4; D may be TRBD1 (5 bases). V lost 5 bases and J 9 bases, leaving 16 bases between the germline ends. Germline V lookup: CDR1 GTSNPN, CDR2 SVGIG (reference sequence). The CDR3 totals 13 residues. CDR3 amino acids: CAWGGGIGKKLFF. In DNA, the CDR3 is TGTGCCTGGGGCGGGGGAATCGGGAAAAAACTGTTTTTT.

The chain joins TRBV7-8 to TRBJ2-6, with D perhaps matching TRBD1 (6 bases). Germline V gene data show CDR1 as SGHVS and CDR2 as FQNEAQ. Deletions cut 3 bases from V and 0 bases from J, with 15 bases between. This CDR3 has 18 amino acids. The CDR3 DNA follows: TGTGCCAGCAGCTTCCACAGGGAAATTATCTCTGGGGCCAACGTCCTGACTTTC. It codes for CASSFHREIISGANVLTF.

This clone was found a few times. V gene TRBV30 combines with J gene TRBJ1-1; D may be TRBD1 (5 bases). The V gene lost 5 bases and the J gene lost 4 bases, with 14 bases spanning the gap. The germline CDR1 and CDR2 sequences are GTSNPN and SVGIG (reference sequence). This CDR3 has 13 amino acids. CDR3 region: CAWGLEGSTEAFF. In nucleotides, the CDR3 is TGTGCCTGGGGGCTGGAGGGGAGCACTGAAGCTTTCTTT.

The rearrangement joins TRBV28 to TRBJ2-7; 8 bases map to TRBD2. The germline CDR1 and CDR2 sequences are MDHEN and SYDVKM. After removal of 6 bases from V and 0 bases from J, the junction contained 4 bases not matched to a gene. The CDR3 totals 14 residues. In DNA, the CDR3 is TGTGCCAGCAGAGCGAGCGGGAGCTCCTACGAGCAGTACTTC. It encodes CASRASGSSYEQYF. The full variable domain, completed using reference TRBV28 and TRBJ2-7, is DVKVTQSSRYLVKRTGEKVFLECVQDMDHENMFWYRQDPGLGLRLIYFSYDVKMKEKGDIPEGYSVSREKKERFSLILESASTNQTSMYLCASRASGSSYEQYFGPGTRLTVT.

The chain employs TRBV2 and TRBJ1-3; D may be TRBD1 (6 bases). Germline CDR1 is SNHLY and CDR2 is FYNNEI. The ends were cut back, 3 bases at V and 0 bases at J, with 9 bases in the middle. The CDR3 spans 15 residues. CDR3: CASSDGTYSGNTIYF. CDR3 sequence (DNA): TGTGCCAGCAGTGATGGGACATACTCTGGAAACACCATATATTTT.

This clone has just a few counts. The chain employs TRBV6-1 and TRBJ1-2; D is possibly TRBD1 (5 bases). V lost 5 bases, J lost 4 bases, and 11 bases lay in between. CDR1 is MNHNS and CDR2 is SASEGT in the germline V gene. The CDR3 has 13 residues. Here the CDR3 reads CASSLDKFYGYTF. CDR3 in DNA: TGTGCCAGCAGTCTGGACAAGTTCTATGGCTACACCTTC.

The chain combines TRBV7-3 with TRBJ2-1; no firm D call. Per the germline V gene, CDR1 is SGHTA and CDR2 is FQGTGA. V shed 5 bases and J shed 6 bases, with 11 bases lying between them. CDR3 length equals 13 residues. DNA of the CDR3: TGTGCCAGCAGCCCGACCCTGGTCAATGAGCAGTTCTTC. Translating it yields CASSPTLVNEQFF.

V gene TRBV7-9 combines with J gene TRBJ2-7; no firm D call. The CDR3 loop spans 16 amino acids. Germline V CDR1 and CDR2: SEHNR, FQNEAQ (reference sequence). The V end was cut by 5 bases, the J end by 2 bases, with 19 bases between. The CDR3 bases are TGTGCCAGCAGCCCCTACGGCGCCAGAAAGACCTACGAGCAGTACTTC. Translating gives CASSPYGARKTYEQYF.

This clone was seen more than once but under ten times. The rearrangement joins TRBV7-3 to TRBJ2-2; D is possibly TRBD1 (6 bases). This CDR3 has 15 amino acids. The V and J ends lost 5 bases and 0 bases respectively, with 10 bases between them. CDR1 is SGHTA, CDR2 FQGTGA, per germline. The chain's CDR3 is CASSPDSSNTGELFF. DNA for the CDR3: TGTGCCAGCAGCCCGGACAGTTCGAACACCGGGGAGCTGTTTTTT.